Presented here are 2 T cell receptor beta chains from one specimen sequenced in a study of identical twins (TCRdb year 2016). Library method: 5' RACE. For sequencing, an Illumina HiSeq 2000 was employed. TCRdb handled the public reads itself, with Q25 trimming in fastp and clone calling in MiXCR, and kept productive beta chains. Rows matching on CDR3 protein sequence are summarized as one entry with the most common DNA and genes. The table for this sample lists about 100,000 distinct CDR3 sequences; 5.5% to 7% of them were counted only once. Approximately 12% of the sample is taken by the ten largest. Sequencing was carried out using memory T cells sorted from blood. Sample cell subset or site, as interpreted from the label and publication: CD45RO+ enriched T cells. These receptors were collected from a woman between 45 and 65 years old in good health.

J is TRBJ2-2 and V is TRBV6-6, with TRBD2 matching over 10 bases. Germline CDR1 is MNHNY and CDR2 is SVGAGI (reference sequence). With V trimmed by 2 bases and J by 4 bases, 4 bases remained unmatched. This CDR3 comprises 16 residues. The CDR3 coding sequence is TGTGCCAGCAGTTACAAGACTAGCGGGCCCACCGGGGAGCTGTTTTTT. It translates to CASSYKTSGPTGELFF.

This clonotype was observed at least ten times. CDR3 in DNA: TGCAGTGCTAGCCGAAGGACTAGCGCCACAGATACGCAGTATTTT. The encoded protein is CSASRRTSATDTQYF. The gene calls are TRBV20-1 and TRBJ2-3; 9 bases line up with TRBD2. V trimming: 3 bases; J trimming: 2 bases; junction bases outside the gene matches: 6. The CDR3 is made up of 15 amino acids. Per germline, CDR1 DFQATT and CDR2 SNEGSKA (reference sequence).